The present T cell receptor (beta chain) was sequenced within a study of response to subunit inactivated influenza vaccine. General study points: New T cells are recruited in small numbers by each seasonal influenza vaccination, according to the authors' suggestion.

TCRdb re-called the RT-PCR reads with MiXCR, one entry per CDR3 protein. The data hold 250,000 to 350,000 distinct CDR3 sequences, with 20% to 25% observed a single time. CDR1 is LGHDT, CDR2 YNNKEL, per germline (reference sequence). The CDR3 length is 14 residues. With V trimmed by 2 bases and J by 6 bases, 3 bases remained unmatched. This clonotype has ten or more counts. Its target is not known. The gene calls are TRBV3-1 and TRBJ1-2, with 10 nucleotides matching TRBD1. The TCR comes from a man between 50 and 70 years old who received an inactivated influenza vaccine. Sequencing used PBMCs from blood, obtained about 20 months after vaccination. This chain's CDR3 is CASSQPGTGDGYTF. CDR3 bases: TGTGCCAGCAGCCAACCCGGGACAGGGGATGGCTACACCTTC.